The next 2 T cell receptor beta chains were all read from a single sample in a study of Tregs in tolerant kidney transplant recipients. Assay used: immunoSEQ multiplex PCR; TCRdb lists only in-frame clones, some missing. Here the sample spans around 77,000 clones, under 98% being singletons. The sequences come from CD4+ T cells from blood, collected before the transplant. These TCRs come from a human donor who received a combined kidney and bone marrow transplant.

The chain combines TRBV4-2 with TRBJ2-4; TRBD2 agrees at 10 bases. Germline lookup yields CDR1 LGHNA and CDR2 YNFKEQ. This CDR3 comprises 15 residues. Trimming at V came to 1 base and at J to 5 bases, leaving 2 bases not matched to a gene. CDR3 DNA sequence: TGTGCCAGCAGCCAAGGGACTAGCGGTGAAAACATTCAGTACTTC. It encodes CASSQGTSGENIQYF.

The chain joins TRBV5-6 to TRBJ1-5, with 7 bases aligning to TRBD1. Germline trimming cut 3 bases from V and 4 bases from J; bases unmatched to any gene: 4. The CDR3 covers 14 residues. From germline, CDR1 is SGHDT and CDR2 YYEEEE. CDR3 in DNA: TGTGCCAGCAGCTCGGGACAGCATAATCAGCCCCAGCATTTT. As protein: CASSSGQHNQPQHF.